This T cell receptor beta chain was sequenced during a study of regulatory T cells in long-lasting Graves disease. Time point of the sample: newly diagnosed GD, antithyroid drugs for less than 3 months. Researchers made the TCR library from RNA that was extracted from PBMCs. Xi'an, China, was home to the endocrinology department that provided patients. V was shortened by 1 base and J by 7 bases, with 11 bases between the two germline ends. Germline V lookup: CDR1 MGHRA, CDR2 YSYEKL. The CDR3 loop spans 14 amino acids. TCR beta libraries were built with iRepertoire HTBI primers and Arm-PCR of CDR3 regions. TCRdb called the multiplex PCR reads again in MiXCR, with one record for every CDR3 protein. The repertoire holds roughly 250,000 distinct CDR3 sequences, 15% to 20% seen once, with 13% to 15% in the top ten. This clonotype was seen many times. These data were also reused for a study on T cells in Graves' hyperthyroidism and ophthalmopathy. That publication notes: Classification by a 13 V-J model distinguished ophthalmopathy from stable hyperthyroidism.

This sequence joins TRBV4-1 and TRBJ2-1; no reliable D call. The specimen comprised peripheral blood mononuclear cells (PBMCs), sampled at new diagnosis, from a patient treated with antithyroid drugs. The sequence was obtained from a woman aged 25-40 years with Graves disease. The CDR3, as DNA: TGCGCCAGCAGCCAAGCCCCGTCCGGAAATGAGCAGTTCTTC. This codes for CASSQAPSGNEQFF.